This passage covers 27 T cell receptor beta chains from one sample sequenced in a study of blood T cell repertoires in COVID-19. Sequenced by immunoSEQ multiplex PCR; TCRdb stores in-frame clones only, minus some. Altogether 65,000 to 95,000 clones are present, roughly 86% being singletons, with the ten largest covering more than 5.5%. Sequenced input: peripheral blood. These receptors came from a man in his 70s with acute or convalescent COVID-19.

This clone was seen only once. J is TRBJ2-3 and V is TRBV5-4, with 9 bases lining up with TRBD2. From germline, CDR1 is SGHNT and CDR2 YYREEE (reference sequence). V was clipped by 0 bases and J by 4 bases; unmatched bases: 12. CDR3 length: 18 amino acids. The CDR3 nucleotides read TGTGCCAGCAGCTTGGGTTCCCCGGGCGGGGGGGCCTCAGATACGCAGTATTTT. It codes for CASSLGSPGGGASDTQYF. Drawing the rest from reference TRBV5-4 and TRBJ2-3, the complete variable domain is ETGVTQSPTHLIKTRGQQVTLRCSSQSGHNTVSWYQQALGQGPQFIFQYYREEENGRGNFPPRFSGLQFPNYSSELNVNALELDDSALYLCASSLGSPGGGASDTQYFGPGTRLTVL.

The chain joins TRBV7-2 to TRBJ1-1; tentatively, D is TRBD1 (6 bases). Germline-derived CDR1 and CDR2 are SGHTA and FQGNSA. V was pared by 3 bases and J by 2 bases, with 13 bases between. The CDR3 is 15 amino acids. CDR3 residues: CASSFRLGGNTEAFF. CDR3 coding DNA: TGTGCCAGCAGCTTTAGGTTAGGGGGTAACACTGAAGCTTTCTTT.

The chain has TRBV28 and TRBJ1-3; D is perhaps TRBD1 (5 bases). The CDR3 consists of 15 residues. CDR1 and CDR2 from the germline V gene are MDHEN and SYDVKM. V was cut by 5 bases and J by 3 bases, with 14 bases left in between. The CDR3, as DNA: TGTGCCAGCAGTCCCCCAGGGATCGGTGGAAACACCATATATTTT. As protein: CASSPPGIGGNTIYF.

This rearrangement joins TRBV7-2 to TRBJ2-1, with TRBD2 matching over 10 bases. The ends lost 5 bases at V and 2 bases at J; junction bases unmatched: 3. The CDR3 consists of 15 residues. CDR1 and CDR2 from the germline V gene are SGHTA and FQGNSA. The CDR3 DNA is TGTGCCAGCAGCCTAAGCGGGGGGGCCTACAATGAGCAGTTCTTC. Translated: CASSLSGGAYNEQFF.

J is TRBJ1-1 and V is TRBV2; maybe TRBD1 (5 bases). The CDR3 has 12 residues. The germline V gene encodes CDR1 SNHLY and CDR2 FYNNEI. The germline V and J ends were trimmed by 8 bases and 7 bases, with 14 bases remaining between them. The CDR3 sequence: CASGAGLNEAFF. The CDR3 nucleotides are TGTGCCAGCGGGGCAGGCCTTAATGAAGCTTTCTTT.

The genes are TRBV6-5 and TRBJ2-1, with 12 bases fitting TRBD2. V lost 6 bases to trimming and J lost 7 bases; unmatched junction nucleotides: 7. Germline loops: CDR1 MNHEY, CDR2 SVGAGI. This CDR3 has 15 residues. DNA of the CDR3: TGTGCCAGCAGCTTACTAGCGGGAGGACCTAATGAGCAGTTCTTC. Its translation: CASSLLAGGPNEQFF.

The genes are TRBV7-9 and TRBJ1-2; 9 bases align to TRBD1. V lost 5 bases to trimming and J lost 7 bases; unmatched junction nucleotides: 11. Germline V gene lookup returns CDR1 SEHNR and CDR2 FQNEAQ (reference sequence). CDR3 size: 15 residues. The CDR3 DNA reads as TGTGCCAGCAGCCCCCGGGACAGGGTTTTTTCTGGCTACACCTTC. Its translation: CASSPRDRVFSGYTF.

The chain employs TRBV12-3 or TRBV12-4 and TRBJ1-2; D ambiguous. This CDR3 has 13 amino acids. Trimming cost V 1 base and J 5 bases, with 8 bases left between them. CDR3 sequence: CASSLGQLYGYTF. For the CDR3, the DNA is TGTGCCAGCAGTTTAGGGCAGTTGTATGGCTACACCTTC.

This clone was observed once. In nucleotides, the CDR3 is TGTGCCAGCAGTGAAACGGAGGGTTTCAGGGAGCTGTTTTTT. This encodes CASSETEGFRELFF. This chain joins TRBV25-1 and TRBJ2-2, with a possible D match to TRBD2 (6 bases). V lost 2 bases to trimming and J lost 9 bases, with 13 bases between them. Per germline, CDR1 MGHDK and CDR2 SYGVNS. The CDR3 loop spans 14 amino acids.

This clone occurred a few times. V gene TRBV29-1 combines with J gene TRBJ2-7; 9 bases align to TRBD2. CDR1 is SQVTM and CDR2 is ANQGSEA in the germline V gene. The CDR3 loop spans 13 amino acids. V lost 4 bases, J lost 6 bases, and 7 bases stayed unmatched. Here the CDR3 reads CSVAAGGSGEQYF. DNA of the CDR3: TGCAGCGTTGCAGCGGGAGGAAGCGGCGAGCAGTACTTC.

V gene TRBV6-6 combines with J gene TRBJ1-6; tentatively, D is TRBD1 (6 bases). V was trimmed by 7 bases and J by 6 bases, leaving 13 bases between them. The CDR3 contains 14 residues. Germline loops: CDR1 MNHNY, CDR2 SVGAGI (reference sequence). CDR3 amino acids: CASIGGASNSPLHF. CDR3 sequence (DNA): TGTGCCAGCATCGGGGGGGCCTCTAATTCACCCCTCCACTTT.

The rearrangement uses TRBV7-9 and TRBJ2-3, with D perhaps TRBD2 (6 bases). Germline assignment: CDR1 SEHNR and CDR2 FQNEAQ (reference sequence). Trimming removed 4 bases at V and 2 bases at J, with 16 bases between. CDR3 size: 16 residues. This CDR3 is CASSWGLSFSTDTQYF. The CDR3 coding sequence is TGTGCCAGCAGCTGGGGACTGTCCTTTTCCACAGATACGCAGTATTTT.

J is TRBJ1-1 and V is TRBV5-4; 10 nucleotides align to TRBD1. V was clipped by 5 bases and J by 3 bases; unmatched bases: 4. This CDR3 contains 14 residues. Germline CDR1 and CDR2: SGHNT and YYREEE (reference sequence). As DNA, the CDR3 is TGTGCCAGCAGTTCGGGACAGGGGTACACTGAAGCTTTCTTT. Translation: CASSSGQGYTEAFF. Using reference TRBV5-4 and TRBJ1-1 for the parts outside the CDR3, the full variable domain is ETGVTQSPTHLIKTRGQQVTLRCSSQSGHNTVSWYQQALGQGPQFIFQYYREEENGRGNFPPRFSGLQFPNYSSELNVNALELDDSALYLCASSSGQGYTEAFFGQGTRLTVV.

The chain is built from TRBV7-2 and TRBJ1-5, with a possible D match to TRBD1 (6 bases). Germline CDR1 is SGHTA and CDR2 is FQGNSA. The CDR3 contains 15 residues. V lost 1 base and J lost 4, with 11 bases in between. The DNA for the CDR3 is TGTGCCAGCAGCTTAGGCCGGGACACAAATCAGCCCCAGCATTTT. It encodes CASSLGRDTNQPQHF. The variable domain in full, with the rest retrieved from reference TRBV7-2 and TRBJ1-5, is GAGVSQSPSNKVTEKGKDVELRCDPISGHTALYWYRQSLGQGLEFLIYFQGNSAPDKSGLPSDRFSAERTGGSVSTLTIQRTQQEDSAVYLCASSLGRDTNQPQHFGDGTRLSIL.

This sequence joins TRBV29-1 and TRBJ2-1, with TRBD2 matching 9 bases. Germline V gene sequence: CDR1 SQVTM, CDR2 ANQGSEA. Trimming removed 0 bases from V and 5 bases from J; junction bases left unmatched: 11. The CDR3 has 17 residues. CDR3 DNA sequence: TGCAGCGTTGAAGACCCTTCGAGGCGGGGGGGAAACAATGAGCAGTTCTTC. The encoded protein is CSVEDPSRRGGNNEQFF.

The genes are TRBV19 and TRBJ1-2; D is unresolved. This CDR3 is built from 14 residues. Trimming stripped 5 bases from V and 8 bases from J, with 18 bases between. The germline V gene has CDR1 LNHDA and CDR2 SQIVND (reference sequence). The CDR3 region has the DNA TGTGCCAGTAGTGCCTCCCATGTTGGCCTGGGCTACACCTTC. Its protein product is CASSASHVGLGYTF.

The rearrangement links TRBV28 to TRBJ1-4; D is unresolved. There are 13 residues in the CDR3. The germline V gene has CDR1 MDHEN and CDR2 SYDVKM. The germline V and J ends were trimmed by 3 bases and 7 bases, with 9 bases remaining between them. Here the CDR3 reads CASSFALGEKLFF. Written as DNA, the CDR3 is TGTGCCAGCAGTTTTGCGCTTGGTGAAAAACTGTTTTTT.

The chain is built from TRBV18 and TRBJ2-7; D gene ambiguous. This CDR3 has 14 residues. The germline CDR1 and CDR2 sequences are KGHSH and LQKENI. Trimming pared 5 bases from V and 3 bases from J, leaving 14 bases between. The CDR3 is CASSDSVRDYEQYF. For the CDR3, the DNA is TGTGCCAGCTCAGACTCGGTCAGAGACTACGAGCAGTACTTC.

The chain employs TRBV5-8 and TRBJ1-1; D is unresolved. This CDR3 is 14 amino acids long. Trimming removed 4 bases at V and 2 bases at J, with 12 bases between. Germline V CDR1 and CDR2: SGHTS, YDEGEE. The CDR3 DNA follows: TGTGCCAGCAGCCCTCGGGGAGCTAACACTGAAGCTTTCTTT. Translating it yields CASSPRGANTEAFF.

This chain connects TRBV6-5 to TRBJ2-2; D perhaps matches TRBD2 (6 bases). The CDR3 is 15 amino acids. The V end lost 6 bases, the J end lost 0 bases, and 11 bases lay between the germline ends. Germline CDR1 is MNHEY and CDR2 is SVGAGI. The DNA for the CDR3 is TGTGCCAGCAGGCGGGACGGGACGAACACCGGGGAGCTGTTTTTT. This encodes CASRRDGTNTGELFF.

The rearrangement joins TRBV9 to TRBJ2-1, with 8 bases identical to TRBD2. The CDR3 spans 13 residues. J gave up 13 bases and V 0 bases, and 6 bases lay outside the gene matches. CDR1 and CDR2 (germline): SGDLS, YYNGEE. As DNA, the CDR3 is TGTGCCAGCAGCGTAGCAGGGACTAGTGATCAGTTCTTC. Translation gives CASSVAGTSDQFF.

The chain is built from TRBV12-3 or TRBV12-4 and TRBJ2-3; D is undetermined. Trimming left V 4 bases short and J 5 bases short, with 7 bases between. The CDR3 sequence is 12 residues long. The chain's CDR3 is CASSYMQDTQYF. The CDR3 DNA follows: TGTGCCAGCAGTTACATGCAAGATACGCAGTATTTT.

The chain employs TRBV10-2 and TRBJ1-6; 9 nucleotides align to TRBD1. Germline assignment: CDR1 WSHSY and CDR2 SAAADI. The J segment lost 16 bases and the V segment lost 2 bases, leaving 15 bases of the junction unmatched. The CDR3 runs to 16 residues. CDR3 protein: CASSEALGQGRDRLHF. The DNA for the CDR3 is TGCGCCAGCAGTGAGGCTCTGGGACAGGGCCGAGATCGGCTCCACTTT.

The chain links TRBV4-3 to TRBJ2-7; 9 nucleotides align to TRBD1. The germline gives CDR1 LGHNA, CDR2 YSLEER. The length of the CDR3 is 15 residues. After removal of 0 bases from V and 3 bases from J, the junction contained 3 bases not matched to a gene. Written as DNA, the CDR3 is TGCGCCAGCAGCCAAGACACAGGGGGCATCTACGAGCAGTACTTC. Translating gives CASSQDTGGIYEQYF.

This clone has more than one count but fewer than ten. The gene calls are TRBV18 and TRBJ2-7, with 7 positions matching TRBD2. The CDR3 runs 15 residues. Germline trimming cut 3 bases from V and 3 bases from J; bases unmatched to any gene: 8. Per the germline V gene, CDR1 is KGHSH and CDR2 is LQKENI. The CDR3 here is CASSPPNGRNYEQYF. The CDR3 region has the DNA TGTGCCAGCTCACCCCCTAACGGGAGGAACTACGAGCAGTACTTC. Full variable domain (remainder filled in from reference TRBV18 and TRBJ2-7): NAGVMQNPRHLVRRRGQEARLRCSPMKGHSHVYWYRQLPEEGLKFMVYLQKENIIDESGMPKERFSAEFPKEGPSILRIQQVVRGDSAAYFCASSPPNGRNYEQYFGPGTRLTVT.

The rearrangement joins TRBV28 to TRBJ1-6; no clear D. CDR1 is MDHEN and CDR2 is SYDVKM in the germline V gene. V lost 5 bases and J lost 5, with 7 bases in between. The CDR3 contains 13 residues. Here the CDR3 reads CASSDTDNSPLHF. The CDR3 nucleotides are TGTGCCAGCAGTGACACAGATAATTCACCCCTCCACTTT.

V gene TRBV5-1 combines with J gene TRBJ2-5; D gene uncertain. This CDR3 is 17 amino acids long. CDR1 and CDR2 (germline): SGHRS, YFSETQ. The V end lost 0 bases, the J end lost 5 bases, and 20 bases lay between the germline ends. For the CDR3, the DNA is TGCGCCAGCAGCTTGGACAACTTACCAATTGGCAGGGAGACCCAGTACTTC. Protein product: CASSLDNLPIGRETQYF.